Here is one T cell receptor beta chain with its context. The antigen is not known. TCRdb keeps only in-frame clones here, not all; method: immunoSEQ multiplex PCR. The table lists 25,000 or so clones, about nine tenths of them singletons. The entry originates in a study of T cells in localized non-small cell lung cancer. Study-level findings and limits: It was uninvolved adjacent lung that showed the highest T cell clonality, exceeding tumor. Longer overall survival was associated with a higher density of T cells in the blood.

The CDR3 totals 12 residues. Per germline, CDR1 MDHEN and CDR2 SYDVKM. The V end lost 7 bases, the J end lost 8 bases, and 14 bases lay between the germline ends. This TCR derives from a woman between 40 and 69 years old with stage I lung adenocarcinoma. The J gene is TRBJ1-1, the V gene TRBV28; unclear D gene. Sequenced here: peripheral blood, sampled before any cancer treatment. CDR3 sequence: CASKGGLLEAFF. The CDR3 DNA follows: TGTGCCAGCAAAGGAGGCCTCCTAGAAGCTTTCTTT.